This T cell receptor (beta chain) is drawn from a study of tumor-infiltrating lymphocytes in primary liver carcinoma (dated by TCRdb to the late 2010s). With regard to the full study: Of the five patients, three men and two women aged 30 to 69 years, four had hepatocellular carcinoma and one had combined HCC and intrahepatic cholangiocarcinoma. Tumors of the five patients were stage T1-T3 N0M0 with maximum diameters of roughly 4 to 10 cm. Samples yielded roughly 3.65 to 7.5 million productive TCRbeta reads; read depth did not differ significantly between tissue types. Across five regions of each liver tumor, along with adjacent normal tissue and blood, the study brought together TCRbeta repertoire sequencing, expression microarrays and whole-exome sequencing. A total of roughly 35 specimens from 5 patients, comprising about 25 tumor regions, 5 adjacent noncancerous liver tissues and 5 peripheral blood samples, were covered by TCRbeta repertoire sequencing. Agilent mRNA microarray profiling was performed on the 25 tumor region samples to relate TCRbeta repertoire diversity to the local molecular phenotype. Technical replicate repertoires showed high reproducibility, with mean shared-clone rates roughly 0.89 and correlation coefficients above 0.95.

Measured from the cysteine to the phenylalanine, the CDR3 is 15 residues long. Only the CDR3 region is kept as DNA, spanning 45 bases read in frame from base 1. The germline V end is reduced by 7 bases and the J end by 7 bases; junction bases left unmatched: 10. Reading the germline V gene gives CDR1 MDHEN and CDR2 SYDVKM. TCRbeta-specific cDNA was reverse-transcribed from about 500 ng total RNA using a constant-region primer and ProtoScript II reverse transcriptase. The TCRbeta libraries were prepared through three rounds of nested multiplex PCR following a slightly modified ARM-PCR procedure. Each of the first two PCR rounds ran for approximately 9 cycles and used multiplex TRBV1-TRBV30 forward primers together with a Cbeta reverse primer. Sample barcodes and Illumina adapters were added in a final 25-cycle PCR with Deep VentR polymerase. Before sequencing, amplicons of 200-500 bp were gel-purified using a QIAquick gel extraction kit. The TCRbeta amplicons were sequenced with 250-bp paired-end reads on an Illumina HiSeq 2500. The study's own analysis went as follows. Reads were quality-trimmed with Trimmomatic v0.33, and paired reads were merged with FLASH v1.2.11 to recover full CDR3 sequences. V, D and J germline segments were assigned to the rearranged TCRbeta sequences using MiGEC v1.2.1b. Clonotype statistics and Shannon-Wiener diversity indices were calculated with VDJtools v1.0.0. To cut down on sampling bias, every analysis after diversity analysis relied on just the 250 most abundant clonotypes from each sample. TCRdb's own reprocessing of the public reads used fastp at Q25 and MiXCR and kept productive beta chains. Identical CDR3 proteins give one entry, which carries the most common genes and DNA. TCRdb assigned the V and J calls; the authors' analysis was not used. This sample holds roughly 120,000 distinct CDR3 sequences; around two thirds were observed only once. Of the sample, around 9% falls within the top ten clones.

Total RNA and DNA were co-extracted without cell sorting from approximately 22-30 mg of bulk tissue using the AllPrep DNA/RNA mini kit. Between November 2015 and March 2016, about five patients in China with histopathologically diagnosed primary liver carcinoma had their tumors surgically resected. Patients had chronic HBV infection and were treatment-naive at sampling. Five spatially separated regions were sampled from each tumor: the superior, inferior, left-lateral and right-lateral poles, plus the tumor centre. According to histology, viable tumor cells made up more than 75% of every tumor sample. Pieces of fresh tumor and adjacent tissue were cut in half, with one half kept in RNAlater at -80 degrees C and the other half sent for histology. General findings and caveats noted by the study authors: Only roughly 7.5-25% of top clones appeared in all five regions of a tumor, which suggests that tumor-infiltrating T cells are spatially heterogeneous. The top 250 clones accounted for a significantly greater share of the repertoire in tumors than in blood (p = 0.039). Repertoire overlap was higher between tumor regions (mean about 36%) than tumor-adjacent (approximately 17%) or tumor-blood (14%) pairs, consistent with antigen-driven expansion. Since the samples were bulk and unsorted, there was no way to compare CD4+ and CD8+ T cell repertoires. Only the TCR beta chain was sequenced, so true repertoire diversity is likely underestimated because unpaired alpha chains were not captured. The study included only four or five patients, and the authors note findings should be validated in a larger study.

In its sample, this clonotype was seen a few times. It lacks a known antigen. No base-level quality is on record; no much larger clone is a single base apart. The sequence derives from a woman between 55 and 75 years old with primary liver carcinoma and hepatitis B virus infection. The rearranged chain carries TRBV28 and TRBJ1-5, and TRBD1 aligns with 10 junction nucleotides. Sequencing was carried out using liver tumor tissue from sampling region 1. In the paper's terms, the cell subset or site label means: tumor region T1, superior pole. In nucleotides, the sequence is TGTGCCAGCACCCCGGTTGGGACAGGGGACCAGCCCCAGCATTTT. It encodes CASTPVGTGDQPQHF.